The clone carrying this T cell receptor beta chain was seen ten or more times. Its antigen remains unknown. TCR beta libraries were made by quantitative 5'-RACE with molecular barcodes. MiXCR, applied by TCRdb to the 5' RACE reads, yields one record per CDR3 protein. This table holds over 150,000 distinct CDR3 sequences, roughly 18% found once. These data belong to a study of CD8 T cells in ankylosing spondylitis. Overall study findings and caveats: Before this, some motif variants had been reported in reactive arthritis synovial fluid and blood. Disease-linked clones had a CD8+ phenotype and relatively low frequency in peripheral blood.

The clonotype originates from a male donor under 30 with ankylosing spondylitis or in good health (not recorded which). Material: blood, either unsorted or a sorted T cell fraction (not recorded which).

The DNA for the CDR3 is TGCTCCCACAGGGTGGGCTACGAGCAGTACTTC. Amino acid sequence: CSHRVGYEQYF. The chain recombines TRBV20-1 with TRBJ2-7; maybe TRBD1 (6 bases). Germline CDR1 reads DFQATT; CDR2 reads SNEGSKA (reference sequence). CDR3 length equals 11 residues.